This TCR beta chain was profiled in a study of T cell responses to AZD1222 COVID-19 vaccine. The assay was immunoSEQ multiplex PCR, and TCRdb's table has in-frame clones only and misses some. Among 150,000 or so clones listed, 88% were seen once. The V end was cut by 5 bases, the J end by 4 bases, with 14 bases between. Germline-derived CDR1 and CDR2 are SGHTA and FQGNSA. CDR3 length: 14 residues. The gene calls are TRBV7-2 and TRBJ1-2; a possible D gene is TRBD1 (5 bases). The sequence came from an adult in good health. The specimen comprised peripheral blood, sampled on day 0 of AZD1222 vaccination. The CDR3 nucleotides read TGTGCCAGCAGCACCGCCGGGACGGTCTATGGCTACACCTTC. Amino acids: CASSTAGTVYGYTF.